This note documents a single TCR beta chain sequence. Its specificity is unknown. Produced via immunoSEQ multiplex PCR; TCRdb's table is partial and in-frame only. The profile shows approximately 140,000 clones, 91% of them singletons. CDR1 SGHNT and CDR2 YYREEE come from the germline V gene (reference sequence). The CDR3 contains 14 residues. Trimming removed 10 bases at V and 0 bases at J, with 15 bases between. The record originates from a study of T cell responses to AZD1222 COVID-19 vaccine. Study results and limitations: The span of vaccine-associated CD4 TCRs extended across spike, with dominance at 160-218 and 743-854. Repertoires in all cases were sampled only once the peak T cell response had passed.

This chain links TRBV5-4 with TRBJ2-3; a weak D match, TRBD2 (6 bases). This clonotype originated in an adult who received the AZD1222 COVID-19 vaccine. The material sequenced was peripheral blood, taken 28 days after the second AZD1222 dose. The CDR3, as DNA: TGTGCCTCCACTGGGGGGTTTAGCACAGATACGCAGTATTTT. Its protein is CASTGGFSTDTQYF.